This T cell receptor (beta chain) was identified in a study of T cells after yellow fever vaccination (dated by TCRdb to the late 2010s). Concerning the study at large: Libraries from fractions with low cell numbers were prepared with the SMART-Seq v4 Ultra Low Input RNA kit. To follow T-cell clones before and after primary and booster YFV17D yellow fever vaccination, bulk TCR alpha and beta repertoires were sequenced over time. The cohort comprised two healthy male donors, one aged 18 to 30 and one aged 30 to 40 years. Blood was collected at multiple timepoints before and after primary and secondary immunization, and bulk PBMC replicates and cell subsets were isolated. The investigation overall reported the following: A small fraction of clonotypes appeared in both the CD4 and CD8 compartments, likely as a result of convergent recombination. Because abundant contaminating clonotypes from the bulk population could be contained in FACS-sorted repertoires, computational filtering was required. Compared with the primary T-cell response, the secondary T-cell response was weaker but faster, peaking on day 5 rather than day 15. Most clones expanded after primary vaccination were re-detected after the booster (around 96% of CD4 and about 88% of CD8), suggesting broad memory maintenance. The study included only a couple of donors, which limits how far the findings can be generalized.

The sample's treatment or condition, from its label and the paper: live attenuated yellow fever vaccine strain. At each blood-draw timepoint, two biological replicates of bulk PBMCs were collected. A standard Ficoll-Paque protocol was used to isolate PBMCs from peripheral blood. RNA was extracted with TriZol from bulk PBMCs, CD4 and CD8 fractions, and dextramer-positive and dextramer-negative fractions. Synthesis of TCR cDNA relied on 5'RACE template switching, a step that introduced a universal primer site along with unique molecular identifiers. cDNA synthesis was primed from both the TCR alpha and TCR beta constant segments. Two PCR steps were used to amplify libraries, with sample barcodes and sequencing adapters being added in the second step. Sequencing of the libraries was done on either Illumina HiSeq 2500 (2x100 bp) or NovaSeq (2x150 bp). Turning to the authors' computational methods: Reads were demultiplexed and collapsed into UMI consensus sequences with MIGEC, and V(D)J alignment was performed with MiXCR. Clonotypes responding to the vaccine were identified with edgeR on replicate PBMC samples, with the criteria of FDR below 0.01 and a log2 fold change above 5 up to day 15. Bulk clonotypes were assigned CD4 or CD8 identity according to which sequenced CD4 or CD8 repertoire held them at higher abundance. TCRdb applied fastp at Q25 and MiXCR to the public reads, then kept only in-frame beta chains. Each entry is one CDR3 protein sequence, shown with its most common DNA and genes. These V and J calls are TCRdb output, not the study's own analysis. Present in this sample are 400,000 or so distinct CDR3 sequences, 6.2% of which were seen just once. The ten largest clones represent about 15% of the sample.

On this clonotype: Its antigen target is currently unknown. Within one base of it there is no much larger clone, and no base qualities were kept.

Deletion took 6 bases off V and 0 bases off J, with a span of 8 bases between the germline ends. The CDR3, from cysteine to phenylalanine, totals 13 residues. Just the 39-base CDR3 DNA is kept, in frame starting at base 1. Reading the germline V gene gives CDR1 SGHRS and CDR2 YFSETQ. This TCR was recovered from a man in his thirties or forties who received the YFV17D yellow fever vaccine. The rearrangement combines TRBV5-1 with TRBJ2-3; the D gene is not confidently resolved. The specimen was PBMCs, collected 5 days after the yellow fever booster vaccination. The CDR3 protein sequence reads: CASTEPSTDTQYF. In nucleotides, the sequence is TGCGCCAGCACAGAGCCTAGCACAGATACGCAGTATTTT.